A single T cell receptor beta chain is shown here with its context. Its antigen is unidentified. This specimen belongs to a study of blood T cells in healthy people across ages. They isolated at least 6.5 million PBMCs from each sample. Study-wide points: CMV status of donors was not determined, possibly confounding expanded clonotype changes.

Trimming left V 7 bases short and J 0 bases short, with 16 bases between. The CDR3 totals 16 residues. Germline V CDR1 and CDR2: MNHEY, SVGEGT. With a J-beta primer mix and a sample-barcoded 5' primer, a second PCR ran about 7 to 11 cycles. TCRdb re-called the 5' RACE reads through MiXCR, storing one row per CDR3 protein. The sample has approximately 800,000 distinct CDR3 sequences; 20% to 25% are singletons. This same sample was also part of a study on T cells of mothers and their children.

The specimen was blood. The chain couples TRBV6-2 or TRBV6-3 to TRBJ2-4; D not certain. The sequence was obtained from a boy younger than 18 in good health. This CDR3 is CASNSGDTLAKNIQYF. The DNA for the CDR3 is TGTGCCAGCAATTCGGGCGATACCTTAGCCAAAAACATTCAGTACTTC.